This T cell receptor beta chain was documented in a study of molecular identifiers for immune sequencing clone quantification. Study-wide background: Naive CD8 cell RNA, from 20,000 or 100,000 cells, was split five ways in replicates, with four sequenced.

This clonotype was detected once. One junction end disagrees with the germline gene, perhaps due to a read error. The CDR3 runs to 13 residues. CDR1 and CDR2 from the germline V gene are MNHEY and SVGEGT. Library preparation followed earlier protocols using designated TCR primers. MiXCR, applied by TCRdb to the PCR reads, yields one record per CDR3 protein. In the table there are some 590,000 distinct CDR3 sequences, less than 30% of which are singletons. Each library that profiled naive CD8 cells came from 20,000 to 1,000,000 sorted cells with 10%, 30% or 50% RNA. For naive CD8 T cells, sorting used the CD8+CD4-CCR7+CD45RA+ phenotype.

Sequencing was carried out using naive CD8+ T cells from blood, with Jurkat cell RNA spiked in. This sample's subset: FACS-sorted CD8+CD4-CCR7+CD45RA+ naive T cells. The chain links TRBV6-2 or TRBV6-3 to TRBJ2-7, with D uncertain. This receptor was taken from a human donor in good health. Some libraries in this study had Jurkat cell RNA spiked in. CDR3 bases: TGTGCCAGCAGTTACATCAGGAGCTACGAGCAGTACTTT. The encoded protein is CASSYIRSYEQYF.